The 30 T cell receptor beta chains in this list originate from one sample, sequenced in a study of shared clonotypes between healthy human individuals. Naive-designated CD8 cells lacked CD45RO, were positively enriched for CCR7, and omitted terminally differentiated effector memory CD45RA+ cells. The repertoire was sequenced with immunoSEQ multiplex PCR; TCRdb's copy has only in-frame clones and lacks some. The sample consists of about 590,000 clones, less than 97% of them appearing once. Sequencing was carried out using naive CD8+ T cells sorted from blood. The receptors were sampled from a woman aged 25 to 39 in good health.

The chain recombines TRBV21-1 with TRBJ1-5; the D segment call TRBD1 is taken from the table without a DNA check. TRBV21-1 is an annotated pseudogene. The CDR3 loop spans 16 amino acids. This CDR3 is CASNTQGVYSNQPQHF. As DNA, the CDR3 is TGTGCCAGCAACACCCAGGGGGTCTATAGCAATCAGCCCCAGCATTTT.

The chain carries TRBV5-1 and TRBJ1-4; TRBD1 is a possible D gene (5 bases). CDR1 is SGHRS and CDR2 is YFSETQ in the germline V gene. The ends were cut back, 0 bases at V and 4 bases at J, with 22 bases in the middle. There are 19 residues in the CDR3. CDR3 in amino acids: CASSLGFRTGERGNEKLFF. DNA for the CDR3: TGCGCCAGCAGCTTGGGATTCAGGACCGGGGAAAGGGGTAATGAAAAACTGTTTTTT. Supplemented by reference TRBV5-1 and TRBJ1-4, the full variable domain reads KAGVTQTPRYLIKTRGQQVTLSCSPISGHRSVSWYQQTPGQGLQFLFEYFSETQRNKGNFPGRFSGRQFSNSRSEMNVSTLELGDSALYLCASSLGFRTGERGNEKLFFGSGTQLSVL.

This clone was detected only once. The J gene is TRBJ2-1, the V gene TRBV4-1; TRBD2 matches at 9 bases. The germline gives CDR1 MGHRA, CDR2 YSYEKL. V lost 0 bases and J lost 0; bases outside the gene matches: 3. The CDR3 runs 17 residues. This CDR3 reads CASSQDPSGDSYNEQFF. The CDR3 DNA is TGCGCCAGCAGCCAAGATCCTAGCGGGGACTCCTACAATGAGCAGTTCTTC.

The chain has TRBV6-1 and TRBJ2-7, with 14 bases lining up with TRBD2. CDR1 is MNHNS and CDR2 is SASEGT in the germline V gene. V lost 3 bases, J lost 5 bases, and 3 bases stayed unmatched. The CDR3 has 15 residues. The chain's CDR3 is CASSDSGLAGDEQYF. Here the CDR3 DNA reads TGTGCCAGCAGTGACTCGGGACTAGCGGGAGACGAGCAGTACTTC.

V gene TRBV27 combines with J gene TRBJ1-4; D might be TRBD1 (6 bases). V was trimmed by 6 bases and J by 4 bases, leaving 12 bases between them. The CDR3 spans 14 residues. Germline V lookup: CDR1 MNHEY, CDR2 SMNVEV (reference sequence). CDR3 nucleotide sequence: TGTGCCAGCAGGCAAGGACAGTTTAATGAAAAACTGTTTTTT. Amino acid sequence: CASRQGQFNEKLFF.

The rearrangement uses TRBV7-9 and TRBJ2-1; no clear D. The germline gives CDR1 SEHNR, CDR2 FQNEAQ (reference sequence). This CDR3 is built from 12 residues. V was pared by 2 bases and J by 9 bases, with 8 bases between. The CDR3 protein is CASSLLTGEQFF. The CDR3 DNA reads as TGTGCCAGCAGCTTATTGACGGGTGAGCAGTTCTTC.

The rearrangement joins TRBV11-2 to TRBJ2-7; TRBD1 might be the D (5 bases). V was clipped by 4 bases and J by 7 bases, with 8 bases between them. This CDR3 has 11 amino acids. Germline CDR1 is SGHAT and CDR2 is FQNNGV. CDR3 loop: CASSYPGEQYF. CDR3 bases: TGTGCCAGCAGCTACCCAGGGGAGCAGTACTTC.

This chain connects TRBV28 to TRBJ2-4, with D possibly matching TRBD1 (5 bases). V was shortened by 6 bases and J by 0 bases, with 12 bases between the two germline ends. CDR1 is MDHEN and CDR2 is SYDVKM in the germline V gene. This CDR3 has 15 amino acids. CDR3 in amino acids: CASSGHALAKNIQYF. The DNA for the CDR3 is TGTGCCAGCAGCGGACACGCCTTAGCCAAAAACATTCAGTACTTC.

The chain links TRBV6-1 to TRBJ2-7, with D tentatively TRBD2 (7 bases). Germline V gives CDR1 MNHNS, CDR2 SASEGT. CDR3 length: 14 amino acids. V lost 3 bases and J 5 bases, leaving 14 bases between the germline ends. CDR3 DNA sequence: TGTGCCAGCAGTGAGAGAAGGGGGGGGCACGAGCAGTACTTC. This sequence encodes CASSERRGGHEQYF.

This clone was found a few times. At one end the junction does not follow the germline gene, possibly because of a read error. The rearrangement joins TRBV19 to TRBJ1-2; weak D call: TRBD1 (6 bases). Germline V gene data show CDR1 as LNHDA and CDR2 as SQIVND (reference sequence). This CDR3 comprises 16 residues. CDR3 nucleotides: TGTGCCAGTACCACCCCAGGGGACCGGAGTCGCTATGACTACACCTTC. Translated, it gives CASTTPGDRSRYDYTF.

V usage is TRBV29-1 and J usage is TRBJ2-1; TRBD2 matches 7 bases. The V gene end was trimmed by 0 bases and the J gene end by 7 bases; junction bases not matched to a gene: 9. The CDR3 length is 15 residues. In germline, CDR1 is SQVTM, CDR2 ANQGSEA. CDR3 coding DNA: TGCAGCGTTGAAGATCGGGCGGGAGCAAGGAATGAGCAGTTCTTC. It specifies CSVEDRAGARNEQFF.

In its sample, this clone was seen once. The V gene is TRBV28, the J gene TRBJ2-7; D not resolved. The length of the CDR3 is 15 residues. Trimming cost V 10 bases and J 6 bases, with 25 bases left between them. Per germline, CDR1 MDHEN and CDR2 SYDVKM. The CDR3 nucleotides read TGTGCCACCGGTTCGGCCCTGATCACCTCTTCCGAGCAGTACTTC. Its translation: CATGSALITSSEQYF. The full variable domain, with the rest looked up from reference TRBV28 and TRBJ2-7, is DVKVTQSSRYLVKRTGEKVFLECVQDMDHENMFWYRQDPGLGLRLIYFSYDVKMKEKGDIPEGYSVSREKKERFSLILESASTNQTSMYLCATGSALITSSEQYFGPGTRLTVT.

Written as DNA, the CDR3 is TGTGCCAGCAGTGAGACAGGGGGTCGGGCAGATGGCTACACCTTC. Its translation is CASSETGGRADGYTF. The J gene is TRBJ1-2, the V gene TRBV2; 9 bases agree with TRBD1. The germline V gene has CDR1 SNHLY and CDR2 FYNNEI. The length of the CDR3 is 15 residues. V lost 3 bases to trimming and J lost 6 bases; unmatched junction nucleotides: 8.

The gene calls are TRBV2 and TRBJ2-1; 8 nucleotides align to TRBD2. CDR1 and CDR2 from the germline V gene are SNHLY and FYNNEI. The CDR3 totals 14 residues. V was pared by 3 bases and J by 5 bases, with 3 bases of the junction left unmatched. The CDR3 sequence is CASSEAGGHNEQFF. The DNA of the CDR3 is TGTGCCAGCAGTGAGGCGGGAGGCCACAATGAGCAGTTCTTC.

The chain joins TRBV27 to TRBJ2-1; perhaps TRBD2 as D (6 bases). The germline gives CDR1 MNHEY, CDR2 SMNVEV (reference sequence). The CDR3 extends over 17 amino acids. V dropped 2 bases and J dropped 0 bases, with 14 bases sitting between them. CDR3: CASSLGSGVHSYNEQFF. The DNA of the CDR3 is TGTGCCAGCAGTTTAGGGTCGGGAGTGCACTCCTACAATGAGCAGTTCTTC.

Worth noting for this clone: Other DNA variants within this sample encode the same CDR3. In DNA form, the CDR3 reads TGTGCCAGCAGTTACGGCCGGAACACCGGGGAGCTGTTTTTT. Translated, it gives CASSYGRNTGELFF. V usage is TRBV6-5 and J usage is TRBJ2-2, with D hard to call. Germline V CDR1 and CDR2: MNHEY, SVGAGI. Trimming pared 2 bases from V and 1 base from J, leaving 5 bases between. This CDR3 comprises 14 residues.

The chain recombines TRBV6-5 with TRBJ1-1; 10 positions agree with TRBD1. The trim removed 2 bases at V and 5 bases at J, leaving 2 bases unmatched. The CDR3 runs 14 residues. Germline-derived CDR1 and CDR2 are MNHEY and SVGAGI. DNA for the CDR3: TGTGCCAGCAGTTACGGGACAGGGGTTACTGAAGCTTTCTTT. Translation: CASSYGTGVTEAFF.

The sample holds one count of this clone. CDR3 residues: CASSLNYGYTF. CDR3 sequence (DNA): TGTGCCAGCAGTTTAAATTATGGCTACACCTTC. The chain combines TRBV6-6 with TRBJ1-2; D is undetermined. Looked up from germline, CDR1 is MNHNY and CDR2 is SVGAGI (reference sequence). CDR3 length: 11 amino acids. The V gene lost 4 bases and the J gene lost 5 bases, with 5 bases spanning the gap.

The chain combines TRBV9 with TRBJ2-3, with 7 nucleotides matching TRBD1. V dropped 2 bases and J dropped 6; count of bases not matched to a gene: 12. The CDR3 has 16 amino acids. The V gene's germline CDR1 is SGDLS and CDR2 YYNGEE. For the CDR3, the DNA is TGTGCCAGCAGCGTGGGGAGTACAGGGGTAAGGGATACGCAGTATTTT. It is translated as CASSVGSTGVRDTQYF.

V gene TRBV28 combines with J gene TRBJ2-3; 10 nucleotides line up with TRBD2. The CDR3 extends over 16 amino acids. With 3 bases clipped from V and 5 bases from J, the junction kept 8 bases outside the gene matches. Germline V gene sequence: CDR1 MDHEN, CDR2 SYDVKM. The DNA for the CDR3 is TGTGCCAGCAGTTTCATCGCTAGCGGGAGTGGAGATACGCAGTATTTT. Its translation: CASSFIASGSGDTQYF.

The rearrangement uses TRBV7-9 and TRBJ2-5; D possibly uses TRBD1 or TRBD2 (5 bases each). TRBJ2-7 explains the end of the DNA better; the J call may be wrong. The CDR3 has 13 residues. Germline CDR1 is SEHNR and CDR2 is FQNEAQ (reference sequence). The CDR3 protein is CASAPGPLYEQYF. The CDR3 coding sequence is TGTGCCAGCGCCCCGGGACCCCTATACGAGCAGTACTTC.

The CDR3 bases are TGTGCCAGTAGTTATTCGGCGGGAGGGCCCAACGAGCAGTACTTC. Protein: CASSYSAGGPNEQYF. The chain uses TRBV19 and TRBJ2-7, with 9 bases identical to TRBD2. Germline values: CDR1 LNHDA, CDR2 SQIVND (reference sequence). There are 15 residues in the CDR3. V was pared by 5 bases and J by 5 bases, with 10 bases of the junction left unmatched.

V is TRBV14 and J is TRBJ2-3; TRBD2 matches at 10 bases. The germline gives CDR1 SGHDN, CDR2 FVKESK. This CDR3 region has 14 residues. The V gene end was trimmed by 3 bases and the J gene end by 4 bases; junction bases not matched to a gene: 1. The CDR3 spells CASSQLAGADTQYF. The CDR3 DNA follows: TGTGCCAGCAGCCAGCTAGCGGGAGCAGATACGCAGTATTTT.

The gene calls are TRBV27 and TRBJ1-2; TRBD1 agrees at 11 bases. The germline CDR1 and CDR2 sequences are MNHEY and SMNVEV (reference sequence). This CDR3 region has 15 residues. The J segment lost 4 bases and the V segment lost 5 bases, leaving 6 bases of the junction unmatched. CDR3 loop: CASSDSGTGGYGYTF. The CDR3 DNA sequence: TGTGCCAGCAGTGACTCCGGGACAGGGGGCTATGGCTACACCTTC.

This clone was seen once. The J gene is TRBJ2-5, the V gene TRBV6-6, with TRBD1 matching 7 bases. The V gene's germline CDR1 is MNHNY and CDR2 SVGAGI (reference sequence). V lost 0 bases to trimming and J lost 9 bases; unmatched junction nucleotides: 4. CDR3 length: 13 residues. The CDR3 region has the DNA TGTGCCAGCAGTTACTCACAGGGGTATGCCCAGTACTTC. Its translation: CASSYSQGYAQYF.

This clone was seen only once. This sequence joins TRBV28 and TRBJ2-1; tentative D call: TRBD2 (6 bases). The V and J ends lost 2 bases and 3 bases respectively, with 8 bases between them. The V gene's germline CDR1 is MDHEN and CDR2 SYDVKM. The CDR3 is made up of 14 amino acids. CDR3 in DNA: TGTGCCAGCAGTTTAAGGGACTTCTACAATGAGCAGTTCTTC. It is translated as CASSLRDFYNEQFF.

The J gene is TRBJ2-4, the V gene TRBV19, with 8 bases lining up with TRBD1. J was trimmed by 0 bases and V by 6 bases; bases with no gene match: 10. Germline values: CDR1 LNHDA, CDR2 SQIVND (reference sequence). The CDR3 contains 17 residues. The CDR3, as DNA: TGTGCCAGTAGCCCGACAGGGGACGGTTTAGCCAAAAACATTCAGTACTTC. Protein product: CASSPTGDGLAKNIQYF.

This clone was seen a single time. V and J are TRBV4-1 and TRBJ2-7; 8 positions agree with TRBD2. The CDR3 loop spans 15 amino acids. V was clipped by 2 bases and J by 3 bases; unmatched bases: 6. Germline CDR1 and CDR2: MGHRA and YSYEKL. CDR3 DNA sequence: TGCGCCAGCAGCCAAAGGGTAGCGGGGCTCTACGAGCAGTACTTC. It yields the protein CASSQRVAGLYEQYF.

The rearrangement joins TRBV2 to TRBJ2-5, with D perhaps matching TRBD1 (5 bases). The CDR3 runs 12 residues. The germline V gene encodes CDR1 SNHLY and CDR2 FYNNEI. Trimming shortened V by 7 bases and J by 2 bases, and 8 bases separated the two germline ends. DNA of the CDR3: TGTGCCAGCACCTCAGGGCAAGAGACCCAGTACTTC. Translating it yields CASTSGQETQYF.

The chain is built from TRBV5-1 and TRBJ2-3; D is possibly TRBD1 (5 bases). V was clipped by 7 bases and J by 0 bases, with 15 bases between them. Germline V gives CDR1 SGHRS, CDR2 YFSETQ. The CDR3 runs to 15 residues. The CDR3 protein is CASHPGYPSTDTQYF. The CDR3 bases are TGCGCCAGCCACCCAGGGTACCCGAGCACAGATACGCAGTATTTT.